Listed here are 32 T cell receptor beta chains from one sample, sequenced in a study of lymphopenia after photon versus proton radiotherapy. Sequencing used immunoSEQ multiplex PCR; TCRdb keeps in-frame clones, though not all of them. The sample has roughly 22,000 clones, 70% to 85% seen once; the top ten hold 21%. The sample in question was peripheral blood, obtained from a patient treated with proton-based radiotherapy. Source of these receptors: a woman aged 70-85 years with pancreatic cancer.

This rearrangement joins TRBV28 to TRBJ1-1; D is uncertain. V gave up 1 base and J gave up 2 bases, with 8 bases separating them. The CDR3 loop spans 14 amino acids. Germline lookup yields CDR1 MDHEN and CDR2 SYDVKM. CDR3 in DNA: TGTGCCAGCAGTTTATTTGTTGGAAACACTGAAGCTTTCTTT. Amino acid sequence: CASSLFVGNTEAFF.

The chain joins TRBV19 to TRBJ1-1, with 7 bases lining up with TRBD1. Germline V gene data show CDR1 as LNHDA and CDR2 as SQIVND (reference sequence). V was pared by 6 bases and J by 1 base, with 8 bases of the junction left unmatched. The CDR3 sequence is 15 residues long. CDR3: CASSNPGQKNTEAFF. The CDR3, as DNA: TGTGCCAGTAGCAACCCGGGACAGAAGAACACTGAAGCTTTCTTT.

This clone was seen a few times. The CDR3 region has the DNA TGTGCCAGCAGTAGGGGGGGGAGCACTGAAGCTTTCTTT. This translates into CASSRGGSTEAFF. This chain connects TRBV6-5 to TRBJ1-1; a weak D match, TRBD1 (6 bases). Germline V gene lookup returns CDR1 MNHEY and CDR2 SVGAGI. V was pared by 5 bases and J by 4 bases, with 11 bases between. CDR3 size: 13 residues.

The rearrangement links TRBV28 to TRBJ2-2; no definite D call. In germline, CDR1 is MDHEN, CDR2 SYDVKM. V was cut by 5 bases and J by 5 bases, with 9 bases left in between. The length of the CDR3 is 13 residues. The CDR3 nucleotides are TGTGCCAGCAGTCTGGGTAGGACCGGGGAGCTGTTTTTT. Translating gives CASSLGRTGELFF.

The chain is built from TRBV28 and TRBJ1-1; D unclear. The CDR3 consists of 16 residues. Germline loops: CDR1 MDHEN, CDR2 SYDVKM. V gave up 6 bases and J gave up 0 bases, with 17 bases separating them. In nucleotides, the CDR3 is TGTGCCAGCAGCCTTACAGATCTTATCATGAACACTGAAGCTTTCTTT. Translation: CASSLTDLIMNTEAFF.

The V gene is TRBV19, the J gene TRBJ1-6; 8 bases map to TRBD1. Germline CDR1 reads LNHDA; CDR2 reads SQIVND (reference sequence). CDR3 length: 15 amino acids. The trim removed 7 bases at V and 3 bases at J, leaving 5 bases unmatched. The CDR3 spells CASKDGTGYNSPLHF. CDR3 nucleotide sequence: TGTGCCAGTAAGGATGGGACAGGCTATAATTCACCCCTCCACTTT.

The chain links TRBV11-2 to TRBJ2-3; perhaps TRBD2 as D (5 bases). Germline V CDR1 and CDR2: SGHAT, FQNNGV. The CDR3 consists of 19 residues. V was pared by 3 bases and J by 4 bases, with 26 bases between. CDR3 bases: TGTGCCAGCAGCTTCCCGGTTGTGCCTGGAGAGGGAGCCCCAGATACGCAGTATTTT. Its translation: CASSFPVVPGEGAPDTQYF.

About this clone itself: Germline and junction disagree at one end, which may indicate a read error. The rearrangement uses TRBV6-5 and TRBJ1-2; no clear D. Per germline, CDR1 MNHEY and CDR2 SVGAGI. The CDR3 has 14 amino acids. The CDR3 protein is CTSSYGRGDYGYTF. The CDR3 region has the DNA TGTACCAGCAGCTACGGTCGAGGAGACTATGGCTACACCTTC.

V and J are TRBV29-1 and TRBJ1-2; D remains unclear. The V and J ends lost 4 bases and 0 bases respectively, with 9 bases between them. The V gene's germline CDR1 is SQVTM and CDR2 ANQGSEA. The CDR3 is 13 amino acids. CDR3 DNA sequence: TGCAGCGTTGCAGAAAATACTAACTATGGCTACACCTTC. The encoded protein is CSVAENTNYGYTF.

The V and J genes are TRBV9 and TRBJ2-5, with 7 bases that match TRBD2. The DNA end lines up better with TRBJ2-7; the J call may be wrong. The CDR3 covers 15 residues. Germline V lookup: CDR1 SGDLS, CDR2 YYNGEE. The CDR3 sequence: CASSAGTTLSYEQYF. In nucleotides, the CDR3 is TGTGCCAGCAGCGCAGGGACTACCCTCTCCTACGAGCAGTACTTC.

The chain uses TRBV5-6 and TRBJ2-7; D may match TRBD1 or TRBD2 (5 bases each). V was clipped by 7 bases and J by 2 bases, with 19 bases between them. The CDR3 has 15 residues. Germline CDR1 is SGHDT and CDR2 is YYEEEE. CDR3 bases: TGTGCCAGCTTGATCACCGGGACCCTTGCCTACGAGCAGTACTTC. Translation: CASLITGTLAYEQYF.

J is TRBJ2-3 and V is TRBV28; no firm D call. Trimming cost V 3 bases and J 0 bases, with 1 base left between them. Germline V lookup: CDR1 MDHEN, CDR2 SYDVKM. This CDR3 is built from 12 residues. The CDR3 DNA reads TGTGCCAGCAGTTTGAGCACAGATACGCAGTATTTT. This encodes CASSLSTDTQYF.

This clone was detected a few times. V usage is TRBV4-3 and J usage is TRBJ2-1; 7 bases are shared with TRBD2. V dropped 0 bases and J dropped 4; count of bases not matched to a gene: 6. This CDR3 is 16 amino acids long. Germline V gene sequence: CDR1 LGHNA, CDR2 YSLEER. CDR3 loop: CASSQELGREYNEQFF. CDR3 in DNA: TGCGCCAGCAGCCAAGAACTGGGGCGGGAGTACAATGAGCAGTTCTTC.

This clone has only a few counts. The chain links TRBV28 to TRBJ2-1, with D perhaps matching TRBD2 (6 bases). V lost 8 bases and J lost 8, with 13 bases in between. Germline values: CDR1 MDHEN, CDR2 SYDVKM. The CDR3 length is 12 residues. The CDR3 DNA is TGTGCCAGCGGGGGGATTGGCCATGAGCAGTTCTTC. It encodes CASGGIGHEQFF.

This clone has just one count. The chain links TRBV5-1 to TRBJ1-4; D unresolved. The CDR3 is made up of 15 amino acids. Trimming left V 0 bases short and J 4 bases short, with 10 bases between. Germline V CDR1 and CDR2: SGHRS, YFSETQ. CDR3 nucleotide sequence: TGCGCCAGCAGCTTGGTTACCGGGAGTAATGAAAAACTGTTTTTT. This sequence encodes CASSLVTGSNEKLFF. The complete variable domain, with remaining parts taken from reference TRBV5-1 and TRBJ1-4, reads KAGVTQTPRYLIKTRGQQVTLSCSPISGHRSVSWYQQTPGQGLQFLFEYFSETQRNKGNFPGRFSGRQFSNSRSEMNVSTLELGDSALYLCASSLVTGSNEKLFFGSGTQLSVL.

The chain recombines TRBV4-3 with TRBJ2-1; D remains unclear. This CDR3 region has 15 residues. The V gene's germline CDR1 is LGHNA and CDR2 YSLEER. V was shortened by 0 bases and J by 5 bases, with 11 bases between the two germline ends. CDR3 DNA sequence: TGCGCCAGCAGCCAAGAACCCGGGCACCACAATGAGCAGTTCTTC. Translated: CASSQEPGHHNEQFF.

The chain employs TRBV10-1 and TRBJ2-7, with D possibly TRBD2 on 6 matching bases. In germline, CDR1 is WNHNN, CDR2 SYGVQD (reference sequence). V dropped 6 bases and J dropped 6 bases, with 18 bases sitting between them. The CDR3 totals 14 residues. CDR3 in amino acids: CASSPLAQGLEQYF. In nucleotides, the CDR3 is TGCGCCAGCAGCCCACTGGCCCAGGGACTCGAGCAGTACTTC.

The V gene is TRBV6-5, the J gene TRBJ1-5; TRBD1 aligns across 7 bases. Germline V lookup: CDR1 MNHEY, CDR2 SVGAGI. This CDR3 contains 14 residues. With V trimmed by 6 bases and J by 2 bases, 4 bases remained unmatched. The chain's CDR3 is CASSRQGGNQPQHF. The CDR3 coding sequence is TGTGCCAGCAGCCGACAGGGTGGCAATCAGCCCCAGCATTTT.

The chain links TRBV19 to TRBJ2-7; maybe TRBD2 (5 bases). CDR3 length: 13 amino acids. Germline-derived CDR1 and CDR2 are LNHDA and SQIVND (reference sequence). V shed 2 bases and J shed 3 bases, with 8 bases lying between them. The CDR3 DNA reads TGTGCCAGTAGTATAAGCCGGGACTACGAGCAGTACTTC. Translating it yields CASSISRDYEQYF.

The V call is TRBV6-5, the J call TRBJ1-6; D remains unclear. The V gene's germline CDR1 is MNHEY and CDR2 SVGAGI. CDR3 length: 15 amino acids. The germline V and J ends were trimmed by 7 bases and 0 bases, with 10 bases remaining between them. The CDR3 DNA reads as TGTGCCAGCACAGCGACCCTCTCCTATAATTCACCCCTCCACTTT. Translated: CASTATLSYNSPLHF.

The chain joins TRBV28 to TRBJ2-7, with D possibly TRBD1 on 5 matching bases. The length of the CDR3 is 15 residues. V lost 6 bases and J 6 bases, leaving 21 bases between the germline ends. Germline CDR1 MDHEN, CDR2 SYDVKM. CDR3 nucleotide sequence: TGTGCCAGCAGCCGACCATTGGGGCGACTGCTCGAGCAGTACTTC. This codes for CASSRPLGRLLEQYF. Full variable domain (outside the CDR3, taken from reference TRBV28 and TRBJ2-7): DVKVTQSSRYLVKRTGEKVFLECVQDMDHENMFWYRQDPGLGLRLIYFSYDVKMKEKGDIPEGYSVSREKKERFSLILESASTNQTSMYLCASSRPLGRLLEQYFGPGTRLTVT.

This rearrangement joins TRBV7-9 to TRBJ2-3; 9 bases agree with TRBD1. Trimming removed 4 bases from V and 1 base from J; junction bases left unmatched: 3. CDR3 length: 15 residues. From germline, CDR1 is SEHNR and CDR2 FQNEAQ (reference sequence). The CDR3 sequence: CASSSNRGRTDTQYF. CDR3 sequence (DNA): TGTGCCAGCAGCTCGAACAGGGGGCGCACAGATACGCAGTATTTT.

The chain couples TRBV6-5 to TRBJ2-7, with a possible D match to TRBD2 (6 bases). The CDR3 extends over 15 amino acids. CDR1 is MNHEY, CDR2 SVGAGI, per germline. Trimming stripped 6 bases from V and 0 bases from J, with 15 bases between. CDR3 coding DNA: TGTGCCAGCAGAAGAGACGGGGGTAGCTCCTACGAGCAGTACTTC. Protein: CASRRDGGSSYEQYF.

The gene calls are TRBV7-9 and TRBJ2-5; TRBD2 might be the D (6 bases). The CDR3 has 17 amino acids. Germline V gene lookup returns CDR1 SEHNR and CDR2 FQNEAQ (reference sequence). V was shortened by 5 bases and J by 5 bases, with 24 bases between the two germline ends. The CDR3 coding sequence is TGTGCCAGCAGCCCCGGGAGCCCTCCTCTCCCAAGTGAGACCCAGTACTTC. This codes for CASSPGSPPLPSETQYF.

The chain employs TRBV19 and TRBJ2-7; 8 bases agree with TRBD2. The CDR3 spans 14 residues. V lost 3 bases, J lost 5 bases, and 6 bases stayed unmatched. The germline V gene has CDR1 LNHDA and CDR2 SQIVND (reference sequence). CDR3: CASSMRTSMHEQYF. In DNA form, the CDR3 reads TGTGCCAGTAGTATGCGGACTAGCATGCACGAGCAGTACTTC.

This chain uses TRBV10-3 with TRBJ1-3, with unresolved D. Germline V gene sequence: CDR1 ENHRY, CDR2 SYGVKD. CDR3 length equals 15 residues. Trimming left V 5 bases short and J 0 bases short, with 11 bases between. Here the CDR3 reads CAISQGSDSGNTIYF. The CDR3 nucleotides read TGTGCCATCAGTCAAGGGTCCGACTCTGGAAACACCATATATTTT.

The V gene is TRBV6-5, the J gene TRBJ2-1; a weak D match, TRBD1 (6 bases). Deletions cut 6 bases from V and 8 bases from J, with 20 bases between. CDR1 MNHEY and CDR2 SVGAGI come from the germline V gene. The length of the CDR3 is 15 residues. The CDR3 sequence is CASRAPGSGVHEQFF. The CDR3 nucleotides are TGTGCCAGCAGAGCACCGGGATCAGGGGTCCATGAGCAGTTCTTC.

The chain has TRBV28 and TRBJ2-6; no clear D gene. Germline CDR1 is MDHEN and CDR2 is SYDVKM. Trimming removed 4 bases from V and 0 bases from J, with 10 bases in between. The CDR3 runs to 16 residues. This CDR3 reads CASSSYDSSGANVLTF. CDR3 DNA sequence: TGTGCCAGCAGTTCCTATGATAGCTCTGGGGCCAACGTCCTGACTTTC.

The rearrangement joins TRBV18 to TRBJ2-3; 12 positions agree with TRBD2. Germline V CDR1 and CDR2: KGHSH, LQKENI. Trimming cost V 9 bases and J 4 bases; bases outside gene matches: 8. The CDR3 has 15 amino acids. The CDR3, as DNA: TGTGCCAGTGTAACTAGCGGGAGGCCATCAGATACGCAGTATTTT. Protein: CASVTSGRPSDTQYF. Full variable domain (remainder filled in from reference TRBV18 and TRBJ2-3): NAGVMQNPRHLVRRRGQEARLRCSPMKGHSHVYWYRQLPEEGLKFMVYLQKENIIDESGMPKERFSAEFPKEGPSILRIQQVVRGDSAAYFCASVTSGRPSDTQYFGPGTRLTVL.

The chain uses TRBV7-9 and TRBJ1-3; 7 nucleotides line up with TRBD1. V shed 6 bases, J shed 0 bases, and the junction held 17 bases outside the gene matches. The CDR3 sequence is 19 residues long. The germline V gene encodes CDR1 SEHNR and CDR2 FQNEAQ (reference sequence). CDR3 nucleotides: TGTGCCAGCAGTTGGCCCCGACAGGGCAGTACCTACTCTGGAAACACCATATATTTT. It specifies CASSWPRQGSTYSGNTIYF.

The genes are TRBV11-3 and TRBJ1-3, with 8 bases matching TRBD1. The germline CDR1 and CDR2 sequences are SGHNT and YENEEA. This CDR3 has 16 residues. The J segment lost 2 bases and the V segment lost 4 bases, leaving 7 bases of the junction unmatched. CDR3 amino acids: CASSSYRGVAGNTIYF. The CDR3 region has the DNA TGTGCCAGCAGCTCCTACAGGGGGGTAGCTGGAAACACCATATATTTT.

The rearrangement links TRBV5-4 to TRBJ1-2; D unclear. The CDR3 sequence is 15 residues long. Germline CDR1 and CDR2: SGHNT and YYREEE (reference sequence). The V end was cut by 1 base, the J end by 4 bases, with 14 bases between. The CDR3 sequence is CASSLSGAILYGYTF. The CDR3 coding sequence is TGTGCCAGCAGCTTGTCCGGTGCTATCCTCTATGGCTACACCTTC.